This T cell receptor beta chain emerged from a study of human T cells and chemical hapten exposure. Time point here: pre-sensitization, week 0. Stated treatment: therapeutic diphenylcyclopropenone sensitization with weekly scalp DPC. This clonotype has only a few counts. What it binds is unknown. Study conclusions and caveats: There were significantly more large CDR3 similarity clusters among expanded TCRs than among controls.

Trimming removed 3 bases from V and 2 bases from J, with 8 bases in between. CDR1 is MNHNS, CDR2 SASEGT, per germline. The CDR3 is 14 amino acids. The library tagged individual cDNA molecules with unique molecular identifiers. TCRdb analysed the RACE reads with MiXCR anew, one entry per CDR3 protein. This table has 250,000 or so distinct CDR3 sequences, around 7% appearing once. The sequence derives from a man between 18 and 29 years old with alopecia areata. Some clones in this sample may be carry-over from other donors' samples. The source material was whole blood, sampled in connection with sensitization to the hapten diphenylcyclopropenone (DPC). The chain carries TRBV6-1 and TRBJ1-3; maybe TRBD1 (5 bases). The CDR3 protein is CASSETVAGNTIYF. The CDR3 coding sequence is TGTGCCAGCAGTGAGACAGTGGCTGGAAACACCATATATTTT.